This TCR beta chain stems from a study of T cells in Graves' hyperthyroidism and ophthalmopathy. Study results and caveats: A 13 V-J model separated ophthalmopathy from stable hyperthyroidism.

Concerning this clonotype: Its antigen remains unidentified.

Researchers amplified the TCR beta CDR3 regions from RNA transcripts. The TCR CDR3 first-round RT-PCR relied on the HTBI primer set. TCRdb re-derived calls from the multiplex PCR reads in MiXCR, one entry per CDR3 protein. This table has 550,000 to 600,000 distinct CDR3 sequences, 12% to 15% appearing once. Germline V CDR1 and CDR2: SGHKS, YYEKEE (reference sequence). Trimming cost V 5 bases and J 3 bases, with 15 bases left between them. This CDR3 has 14 residues. The cohort's ophthalmopathy patients, a group with duration under 3 months, had a Clinical Activity Score of at least 3 and a NOSPECS grade of at least 4. PBMCs were obtained from over 8.5 ml fresh peripheral blood.

Source material: blood. The rearrangement links TRBV5-5 to TRBJ2-7, with D perhaps matching TRBD1 (5 bases). The sequence was obtained from a woman between 18 and 29 years old with Graves' ophthalmopathy. The CDR3 region is CASSLHPGRYEQYF. The CDR3 coding sequence is TGTGCCAGCAGTTTGCATCCAGGGCGCTACGAGCAGTACTTC.